This T cell receptor beta chain was found in a study of identical twins. Findings and limits, study-wide: Carriage of fewer insertions was seen in abundant cord blood beta clonotypes, whereas memory repertoires showed none. Within twin pairs, the out-of-frame alpha sequences they shared showed excess low generation probability.

This CDR3 comprises 14 residues. Trimming left V 6 bases short and J 5 bases short, with 13 bases between. Per germline, CDR1 ENHRY and CDR2 SYGVKD. A universal primer binding site was introduced by template switching. The final cDNA contained unique molecular identifiers. MiXCR was run by TCRdb on the 5' RACE reads, yielding one entry per CDR3 protein. This table holds 1,800,000 or so distinct CDR3 sequences, 25% to 35% found once. Concerning this clonotype itself: What it recognizes is unknown.

The clonotype was recovered from a newborn girl in good health. The V gene is TRBV10-3, the J gene TRBJ2-2; D is perhaps TRBD1 or TRBD2 (6 bases each). The sample comprised cord blood. The CDR3: CAISATGRTGELFF. CDR3 in DNA: TGTGCCATCAGCGCAACAGGGAGGACCGGGGAGCTGTTTTTT.